This section outlines one T cell receptor (beta chain) sequence together with its context. The antigen is not known. The sample comes from a study of cytotoxic CD8 clonotypes in ibrutinib-treated CLL. Study-wide background: The authors obtained response samples at a median of about eleven months of treatment, range 6 to 36.

Depth targeted 1 in 200,000 to 1 in 1 million T cells, averaging approximately 9.9x coverage per clonotype. Here immunoSEQ multiplex PCR was the method, and the copy in TCRdb shows in-frame clones only, minus some. The table has approximately 170,000 clones, 70% to 90% seen once; the top ten hold roughly 3%. Notes on the study in general: For progressing versus sustained-remission patients, sampling times were not the same.

Trimming at V came to 4 bases and at J to 5 bases, leaving 17 bases not matched to a gene. The CDR3 has 19 amino acids. Germline-derived CDR1 and CDR2 are SGHVS and FNYEAQ. This sequence was found in a human donor with chronic lymphocytic leukemia. This chain connects TRBV7-6 to TRBJ2-5; 12 nucleotides match TRBD2. The source material was PBMCs, sampled at disease progression, from a patient treated with ibrutinib. CDR3 DNA sequence: TGTGCCAGCAGCTCCCGCCCGGGGGCGACTAGCGGGAGTGTGGAGACCCAGTACTTC. This translates into CASSSRPGATSGSVETQYF.